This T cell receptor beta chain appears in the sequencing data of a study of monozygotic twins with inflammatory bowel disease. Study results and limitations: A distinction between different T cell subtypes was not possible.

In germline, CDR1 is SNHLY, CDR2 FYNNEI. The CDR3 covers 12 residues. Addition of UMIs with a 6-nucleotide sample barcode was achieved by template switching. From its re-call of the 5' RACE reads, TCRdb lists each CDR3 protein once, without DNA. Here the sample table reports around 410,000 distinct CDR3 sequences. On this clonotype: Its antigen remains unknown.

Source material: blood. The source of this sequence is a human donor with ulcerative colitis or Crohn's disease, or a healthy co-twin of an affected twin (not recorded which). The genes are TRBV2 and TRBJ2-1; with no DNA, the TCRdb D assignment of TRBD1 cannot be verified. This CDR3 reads CARPQGTGEQFF. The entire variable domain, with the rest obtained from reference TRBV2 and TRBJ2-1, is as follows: EPEVTQTPSHQVTQMGQEVILRCVPISNHLYFYWYRQILGQKVEFLVSFYNNEISEKSEIFDDQFSVERPDGSNFTLKIRSTKLEDSAMYFCARPQGTGEQFFGPGTRLTVL.